This T cell receptor beta chain comes out of a study of blood T cell repertoires in COVID-19 (dated by TCRdb to the early 2020s). Broadly, across the study: The collaborator samples originated in the United States, Italy and Spain and spanned the acute and convalescent phases of COVID-19. The material from the prospective study consisted of cDNA or gDNA derived from T cells, B-cell-depleted T cells, or PBMCs. Deeply sampled blood TCRbeta repertoires from subjects exposed to, actively infected with, or recovered from COVID-19 were included in the dataset. The repertoires were made available in a free public database intended to serve as a resource for research on the immune response to SARS-CoV-2. Samples were obtained from the ongoing ImmuneRACE study (first 160 participants) and from roughly 1,300 subjects provided by 6 global collaborators. A de-identified subject ID, COVID-19 status, age in years and sex were almost always included in the sample metadata. Where available, HLA class I and class II types were obtained from metadata supplied by the sample provider rather than from assay-based typing.

With respect to this clone: Its binding antigen is unknown. Per-base qualities were not stored, and no clone one base away is much larger.

Whole blood was collected in K2EDTA tubes by collaborating institutions according to the institutions' own protocols. For TCRbeta analysis, collaborators shipped samples as frozen whole blood, isolated PBMCs, or DNA extracted from either of those sample types. V is clipped by 0 bases and J by 5 bases, and the sequence between their germline boundaries is 14 bases long. The CDR3 goes from the cysteine to the phenylalanine over 15 residues. The read is trimmed to its CDR3 DNA, 45 bases read in frame from base 1. The CDR1 and CDR2 encoded by the germline V gene (reference sequence) are LNHNV and YYDKDF. Points the paper makes about the study in general: How much clinical and demographic metadata was included differed by source and by participant, and the metadata was provided uncurated.

TCRbeta CDR3 regions were amplified from genomic DNA by means of the immunoSEQ Assay, a bias-controlled multiplex PCR. The paper's data handling went like this. Within the assay, amplification of reference gene primers was used to estimate how many nucleated cells each sample contained. Sequence reads were collapsed and filtered to measure the absolute abundance of every unique TCRbeta CDR3 rearrangement. For each sample, productive Simpson clonality was calculated as the square root of Simpson's diversity index across productive rearrangements. Held by TCRdb, this immuneACCESS table contains in-frame sequences only and omits some clones. Under half of the omission traces to an unresolved V gene where checked; the cause of the rest is unknown. V and J calls and clone size follow that table, whereas D and trimming were derived from the DNA. Here the sample has approximately 57,000 clones; 87% occur a single time. Approximately 3.8% of the sample is taken by the ten largest.

The sequence joins TRBV15 to TRBJ2-7; TRBD2 is a weak D gene call, 6 bases matching. What was sequenced was peripheral blood. The receptor comes from a middle-aged man with acute or convalescent COVID-19. CDR3 sequence: CATSRDPGGSDEQYF. The DNA sequence is TGTGCCACCAGCAGAGATCCCGGGGGATCAGACGAGCAGTACTTC.